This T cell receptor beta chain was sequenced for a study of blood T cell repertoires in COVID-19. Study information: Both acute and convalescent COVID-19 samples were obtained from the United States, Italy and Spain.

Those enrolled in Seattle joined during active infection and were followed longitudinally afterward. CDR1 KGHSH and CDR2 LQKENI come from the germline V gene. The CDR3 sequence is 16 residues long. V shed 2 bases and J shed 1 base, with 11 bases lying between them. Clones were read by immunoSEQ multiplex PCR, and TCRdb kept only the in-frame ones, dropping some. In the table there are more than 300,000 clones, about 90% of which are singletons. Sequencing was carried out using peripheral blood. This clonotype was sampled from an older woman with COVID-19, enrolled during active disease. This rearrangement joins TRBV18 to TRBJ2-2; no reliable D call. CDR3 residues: CASSPATVGNTGELFF. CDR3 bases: TGTGCCAGCTCACCAGCCACAGTTGGGAACACCGGGGAGCTGTTTTTT. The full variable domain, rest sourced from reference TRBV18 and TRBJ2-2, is NAGVMQNPRHLVRRRGQEARLRCSPMKGHSHVYWYRQLPEEGLKFMVYLQKENIIDESGMPKERFSAEFPKEGPSILRIQQVVRGDSAAYFCASSPATVGNTGELFFGEGSRLTVL.